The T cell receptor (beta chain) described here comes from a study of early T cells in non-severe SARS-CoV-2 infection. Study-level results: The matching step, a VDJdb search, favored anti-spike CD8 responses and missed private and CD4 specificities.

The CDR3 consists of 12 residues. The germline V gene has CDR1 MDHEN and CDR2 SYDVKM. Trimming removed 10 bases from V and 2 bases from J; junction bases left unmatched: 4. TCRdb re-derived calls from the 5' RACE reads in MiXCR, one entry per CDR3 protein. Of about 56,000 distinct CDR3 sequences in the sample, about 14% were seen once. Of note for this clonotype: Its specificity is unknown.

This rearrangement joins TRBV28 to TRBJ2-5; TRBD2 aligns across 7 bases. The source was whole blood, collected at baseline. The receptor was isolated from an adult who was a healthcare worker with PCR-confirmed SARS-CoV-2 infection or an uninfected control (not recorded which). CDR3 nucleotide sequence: TGTGCCACCCTTAGCGGGCAAGAGACCCAGTACTTC. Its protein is CATLSGQETQYF.